This TCR beta chain originates from a study of Ad26.COV2.S vaccination and SARS-CoV-2 variants. The CDR3 is 16 residues long. V was trimmed by 1 base and J by 0 bases, leaving 13 bases between them. CDR1 SGHTA and CDR2 FQGNSA come from the germline V gene. Overall study results and limits: People who got the vaccine had more spike-specific TCR breadth than people who got placebo. Substantial response breadth was reportedly seen for spike-specific CD8+ and CD4+ T cells after vaccination.

TCRdb's copy holds only in-frame clones and misses some; the assay was immunoSEQ multiplex PCR. The sample lists some 340,000 clones, around 83% occurring once. Treatment noted: approximately 18 received Ad26.COV2.S at low or high dose, single or two shots; several received placebo; per-sample allocation not given. Sampling happened 63 days after the first vaccine or placebo injection. Boston supplied an adult donor aged 18-55 years. Note on this clone: Antigen specificity is unknown.

Source: peripheral blood, taken in a trial of Ad26.COV2.S vaccine versus placebo. The V and J genes are TRBV7-2 and TRBJ2-7; perhaps D is TRBD1 or TRBD2 (5 bases each). This receptor was taken from a person aged 18 to 59 who received the Ad26.COV2.S COVID-19 vaccine or a placebo. Written as DNA, the CDR3 is TGTGCCAGCAGCTTAGGGGCCGGGACGGTCTCCTACGAGCAGTACTTC. Translation gives CASSLGAGTVSYEQYF.